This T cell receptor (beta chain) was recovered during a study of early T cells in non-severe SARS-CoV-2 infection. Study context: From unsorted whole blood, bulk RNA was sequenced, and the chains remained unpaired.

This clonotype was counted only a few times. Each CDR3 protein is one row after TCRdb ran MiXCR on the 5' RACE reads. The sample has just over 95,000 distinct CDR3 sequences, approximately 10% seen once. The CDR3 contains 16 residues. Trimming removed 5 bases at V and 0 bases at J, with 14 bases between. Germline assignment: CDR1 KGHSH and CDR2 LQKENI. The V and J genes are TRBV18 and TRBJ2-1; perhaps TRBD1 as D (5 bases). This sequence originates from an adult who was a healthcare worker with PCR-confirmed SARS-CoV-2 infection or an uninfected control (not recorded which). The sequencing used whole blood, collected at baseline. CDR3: CASSLTVLSSYNEQFF. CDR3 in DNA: TGTGCCAGCTCATTGACAGTTTTGAGCTCCTACAATGAGCAGTTCTTC.